This T cell receptor (beta chain) appears in the sequencing data of a study of T cell repertoires in cytomegalovirus infection. Study as a whole: Use of recently identified HLA-C-restricted and well-studied HLA-B-restricted CMV epitopes was part of the study. General observations from the study: The ex vivo response was dominated by HLA-C-restricted CMV-specific TCR beta clonotypes.

This clonotype has ten or more counts. The antigen is undetermined. CDR3 length: 14 amino acids. The germline V gene encodes CDR1 MNHEY and CDR2 SVGEGT. V shed 6 bases and J 7 bases; nucleotides not matched to a gene: 3. Via MiXCR, TCRdb re-called the reads, giving one row per CDR3 protein. The table records roughly 700,000 distinct CDR3 sequences, around a third of them present only once. The V and J genes are TRBV6-2 or TRBV6-3 and TRBJ2-1, with 13 bases fitting TRBD2. The clonotype comes from a human donor in good health (CMV status not recorded). Some clones in this sample may be carry-over from other donors' samples. Here the sequenced sample was cultured PBMCs, taken from culture after CMV antigen stimulation. CDR3: CASSKLAGGNEQFF. Here the CDR3 DNA reads TGTGCCAGCAGCAAACTAGCGGGGGGGAATGAGCAGTTCTTC.